A selection of T cell receptor beta chains follows, all from one sample in a study of T cell clones after liver transplantation. Clones were sequenced by immunoSEQ multiplex PCR, and TCRdb holds only the in-frame ones, with some missing. The sample holds more than 95,000 clones; roughly nine tenths are singletons and the top ten take around 0.86%. The sequences come from CD4+ T cells from blood, collected 12 months after liver transplant. The receptors derive from a human patient who received a liver transplant. Some of the T cells might come from the graft donor. Both conserved end residues are part of each CDR3. A D gene is named only where the DNA matches it firmly. The listing skips clone size in some rows; elsewhere it reads once, few, many or a size class.

clone size: .; J gene: TRBJ1-5; V gene: TRBV10-2; D gene: .; CDR3 DNA: TGCGCCAGCAGGATGGGTATCAATCAGCCCCAGCATTTT; CDR3 protein: CASRMGINQPQHF
clone size: few; J gene: TRBJ1-1; V gene: TRBV5-1; D gene: .; CDR3 DNA: TGCGCCAGCAGCCCGCGGGACAACTCCATGAACACTGAAGCTTTCTTT; CDR3 protein: CASSPRDNSMNTEAFF
clone size: .; J gene: TRBJ2-3; V gene: TRBV5-1; D gene: .; CDR3 DNA: TGCGCCAGCAGCTTGGAGGCTAACCGACTACTCACAGATACGCAGTATTTT; CDR3 protein: CASSLEANRLLTDTQYF
clone size: .; J gene: TRBJ1-5; V gene: TRBV29-1; D gene: .; CDR3 DNA: TGCAGCGTTGGTAAGGGGGATCAGCCCCAGCATTTT; CDR3 protein: CSVGKGDQPQHF
clone size: .; J gene: TRBJ1-1; V gene: TRBV11-3; D gene: TRBD1; CDR3 DNA: TGTGCCAGCAGTTTCGGACAGGGATTGGAAGCTTTCTTT; CDR3 protein: CASSFGQGLEAFF
clone size: .; J gene: TRBJ2-1; V gene: TRBV25-1; D gene: .; CDR3 DNA: TGTGCCAGCAGTCGGGGAAGGGAGCAGTTCTTC; CDR3 protein: CASSRGREQFF
clone size: .; J gene: TRBJ2-7; V gene: TRBV18; D gene: .; CDR3 DNA: TGTGCCAGCTCACCGGGAGCAGGGGATTCCTACGAGCAGTACTTC; CDR3 protein: CASSPGAGDSYEQYF
clone size: once; J gene: TRBJ1-5; V gene: TRBV4-3; D gene: .; CDR3 DNA: TGCGCCAGCAGCCATCGCAAGGATCAGCCCCAGCATTTT; CDR3 protein: CASSHRKDQPQHF
clone size: .; J gene: TRBJ1-1; V gene: TRBV28; D gene: TRBD1; CDR3 DNA: TGTGCCAGCGGAACAGACAGGGTCGACACTGAAGCTTTCTTT; CDR3 protein: CASGTDRVDTEAFF
clone size: once; J gene: TRBJ1-4; V gene: TRBV5-6; D gene: .; CDR3 DNA: TGTGCCAGCAGCATAACGGGAGGCCTCTATGAAAAACTGTTTTTT; CDR3 protein: CASSITGGLYEKLFF
clone size: .; J gene: TRBJ2-7; V gene: TRBV7-6; D gene: TRBD2; CDR3 DNA: TGTGCCAGCAGCTTATCGGGGACTAGCGGGAGATCCTACGAGCAGTACTTC; CDR3 protein: CASSLSGTSGRSYEQYF
clone size: .; J gene: TRBJ1-4; V gene: TRBV5-1; D gene: .; CDR3 DNA: TGCGCCAGCAGCCTTGAGGCAGTTAATGAAAAACTGTTTTTT; CDR3 protein: CASSLEAVNEKLFF
clone size: .; J gene: TRBJ2-1; V gene: TRBV6-1; D gene: TRBD2; CDR3 DNA: TGTGCCAGCAGGGGACTAGCGGCCTACAATGAGCAGTTCTTC; CDR3 protein: CASRGLAAYNEQFF
clone size: .; J gene: TRBJ2-7; V gene: TRBV7-2; D gene: TRBD1; CDR3 DNA: TGTGCCAGCAGCCATGGCCCGGACAGGGGAGAGCAGTACTTC; CDR3 protein: CASSHGPDRGEQYF
clone size: .; J gene: TRBJ1-4; V gene: TRBV11-3; D gene: .; CDR3 DNA: TGTGCCAGCAGCTGGGGGCAGGGTTCGACTAATGAAAAACTGTTTTTT; CDR3 protein: CASSWGQGSTNEKLFF
clone size: .; J gene: TRBJ2-1; V gene: TRBV7-9; D gene: .; CDR3 DNA: TGTGCCAGCATTCTATCCGGCTCGGCCACCAATGAGCAGTTCTTC; CDR3 protein: CASILSGSATNEQFF
clone size: .; J gene: TRBJ1-5; V gene: TRBV28; D gene: .; CDR3 DNA: TGTGCCAGCAGTTTAGGTCGCCTCTCCCAGGGTATTAACCAGCCCCAGCATTTT; CDR3 protein: CASSLGRLSQGINQPQHF
clone size: .; J gene: TRBJ2-5; V gene: TRBV5-4; D gene: .; CDR3 DNA: TGTGCCAGCAGCGCAACTAGCTGGCCCCGAGAGACCCAGTACTTC; CDR3 protein: CASSATSWPRETQYF
clone size: .; J gene: TRBJ2-7; V gene: TRBV10-3; D gene: .; CDR3 DNA: TGTGCCATCAGTGGGTTAGGGGACAAGGGTTCCTACGAGCAGTACTTC; CDR3 protein: CAISGLGDKGSYEQYF
clone size: .; J gene: TRBJ2-2; V gene: TRBV5-1; D gene: .; CDR3 DNA: TGCGCCAGCAGCTTGTGGCAGGGAGAAACCGGGGAGCTGTTTTTT; CDR3 protein: CASSLWQGETGELFF
clone size: .; J gene: TRBJ1-4; V gene: TRBV6-5; D gene: .; CDR3 DNA: TGTGCCAGCAGTTTAGACTTAGCGGGGGAAAAACTGTTTTTT; CDR3 protein: CASSLDLAGEKLFF
clone size: .; J gene: TRBJ2-5; V gene: TRBV10-3; D gene: TRBD1; CDR3 DNA: TGTGCCATCAGTTCCGAAGGGGACAGGGGGCAAGAGACCCAGTACTTC; CDR3 protein: CAISSEGDRGQETQYF
clone size: .; J gene: TRBJ2-1; V gene: TRBV5-6; D gene: .; CDR3 DNA: TGTGCCAGCAGCCCCGGCGGGGCGAGAAAATACAATGAGCAGTTCTTC; CDR3 protein: CASSPGGARKYNEQFF
clone size: .; J gene: TRBJ2-1; V gene: TRBV16; D gene: TRBD2; CDR3 DNA: TGTGCCAGCAGCCGGGGGACTAGCAACGACAATGAGCAGTTCTTC; CDR3 protein: CASSRGTSNDNEQFF
clone size: .; J gene: TRBJ1-1; V gene: TRBV6-5; D gene: .; CDR3 DNA: TGTGCCAGCAGTTACGGACCCCGGATATTCTTT; CDR3 protein: CASSYGPRIFF
clone size: .; J gene: TRBJ2-1; V gene: TRBV14; D gene: TRBD1; CDR3 DNA: TGTGCCAGCAGCCCCCACACAGGGGGTTACAATGAGCAGTTCTTC; CDR3 protein: CASSPHTGGYNEQFF
clone size: .; J gene: TRBJ2-7; V gene: TRBV19; D gene: .; CDR3 DNA: TGTGCCAGTAGTATAGACCCCTACTACGAGCAGTACTTC; CDR3 protein: CASSIDPYYEQYF
clone size: .; J gene: TRBJ2-3; V gene: TRBV11-2; D gene: TRBD2; CDR3 DNA: TGTGCCAGCAGCTTTAGCGGGAGTCAATTTGATACGCAGTATTTT; CDR3 protein: CASSFSGSQFDTQYF
clone size: .; J gene: TRBJ2-7; V gene: TRBV15; D gene: .; CDR3 DNA: TGTGCCACCAGCAGAGAACTAGGTTACTACGAGCAGTACTTC; CDR3 protein: CATSRELGYYEQYF
clone size: .; J gene: TRBJ2-7; V gene: TRBV5-8; D gene: TRBD2; CDR3 DNA: TGTGCCAGCAGCTTGGCCGGGACTAGCGTATACGAGCAGTACTTC; CDR3 protein: CASSLAGTSVYEQYF
clone size: .; J gene: TRBJ2-5; V gene: TRBV7-2; D gene: .; CDR3 DNA: TGTGCCAGCAGCTTAGCCTCTAGCCTCGAGACCCAGTACTTC; CDR3 protein: CASSLASSLETQYF
clone size: .; J gene: TRBJ1-1; V gene: TRBV6-6; D gene: TRBD1; CDR3 DNA: TGTGCCAGCAGTTACTCCAGGGGGGACACTGAAGCTTTCTTT; CDR3 protein: CASSYSRGDTEAFF
clone size: .; J gene: TRBJ2-3; V gene: TRBV12-5; D gene: TRBD2; CDR3 DNA: TGTGCTAGTGGACGACTAGCCGACACAGATACGCAGTATTTT; CDR3 protein: CASGRLADTDTQYF
clone size: .; J gene: TRBJ1-5; V gene: TRBV2; D gene: .; CDR3 DNA: TGTGCCAGCAGTGAACAGGTTAGCAATCAGCCCCAGCATTTT; CDR3 protein: CASSEQVSNQPQHF
clone size: once; J gene: TRBJ2-3; V gene: TRBV9; D gene: .; CDR3 DNA: TGTGCCAGCAGCGTAGCTACGAGGGGGTGGGATACGCAGTATTTT; CDR3 protein: CASSVATRGWDTQYF
clone size: .; J gene: TRBJ1-2; V gene: TRBV19; D gene: .; CDR3 DNA: TGTGCCAGTAGAGGCACGGGGAGTGGGGGCTACACCTTC; CDR3 protein: CASRGTGSGGYTF
clone size: few; J gene: TRBJ1-1; V gene: TRBV5-1; D gene: .; CDR3 DNA: TGCGCCAGCAGCCCCGTTGAGCGCGGTGAAGCTTTCTTT; CDR3 protein: CASSPVERGEAFF
clone size: .; J gene: TRBJ1-2; V gene: TRBV6-6; D gene: TRBD1; CDR3 DNA: TGTGCCAGCAACTTACAGGGGAATGGCTACACCTTC; CDR3 protein: CASNLQGNGYTF
clone size: .; J gene: TRBJ2-7; V gene: TRBV2; D gene: .; CDR3 DNA: TGTGCCAGCAGTGAAGACGGGCTTTCGGGCGAGCAGTACTTC; CDR3 protein: CASSEDGLSGEQYF
clone size: .; J gene: TRBJ2-2; V gene: TRBV7-9; D gene: .; CDR3 DNA: TGTGCCAGCAGCTCCCCGGGGGTCCCCGGGGAGCTGTTTTTT; CDR3 protein: CASSSPGVPGELFF
clone size: .; J gene: TRBJ1-1; V gene: TRBV5-8; D gene: TRBD1; CDR3 DNA: TGTGCCAGCAGGTACGGGACAGGGGGTAAGATCGACACTGAAGCTTTCTTT; CDR3 protein: CASRYGTGGKIDTEAFF
clone size: .; J gene: TRBJ1-1; V gene: TRBV19; D gene: TRBD1; CDR3 DNA: TGTGCCAGTACGCGGACAGGGGGCTCGAACACTGAAGCTTTCTTT; CDR3 protein: CASTRTGGSNTEAFF
clone size: .; J gene: TRBJ2-3; V gene: TRBV28; D gene: TRBD2; CDR3 DNA: TGTGCCAGCACCCCGCACCTTACGACTAGCGGGTTCACAGATACGCAGTATTTT; CDR3 protein: CASTPHLTTSGFTDTQYF
clone size: .; J gene: TRBJ2-3; V gene: TRBV29-1; D gene: TRBD2; CDR3 DNA: TGCAGCGTTGAGGGGCGGGAGAAGAGTACAGATACGCAGTATTTT; CDR3 protein: CSVEGREKSTDTQYF
clone size: .; J gene: TRBJ2-1; V gene: TRBV19; D gene: TRBD2; CDR3 DNA: TGTGCCAGTAGTATACAACTAGCGGCTAACAATGAGCAGTTCTTC; CDR3 protein: CASSIQLAANNEQFF
clone size: .; J gene: TRBJ1-5; V gene: TRBV5-6; D gene: TRBD1; CDR3 DNA: TGTGCCAGCAGTTACGGTGGGCAGGGGGCGAATCAGCCCCAGCATTTT; CDR3 protein: CASSYGGQGANQPQHF
clone size: .; J gene: TRBJ2-1; V gene: TRBV9; D gene: .; CDR3 DNA: TGTGCCAGCAGCGTAGATGAGGGAGCGTACAATGAGCAGTTCTTC; CDR3 protein: CASSVDEGAYNEQFF
clone size: .; J gene: TRBJ2-2; V gene: TRBV19; D gene: .; CDR3 DNA: TGTGCCAGTAAAATGGATGTTCCCCGACCCGGGGAGCTGTTTTTT; CDR3 protein: CASKMDVPRPGELFF
clone size: .; J gene: TRBJ2-5; V gene: TRBV6-7; D gene: .; CDR3 DNA: TGTGCCAGCGGGGGTGGGACCCAGTACTTC; CDR3 protein: CASGGGTQYF
clone size: .; J gene: TRBJ2-2; V gene: TRBV5-1; D gene: TRBD1; CDR3 DNA: TGCGCCAGCAGCTCGGGACAGGGGTTCACCGGGGAGCTGTTTTTT; CDR3 protein: CASSSGQGFTGELFF
clone size: .; J gene: TRBJ2-2; V gene: TRBV19; D gene: .; CDR3 DNA: TGTGCCAGTAGTCCTCGAGAGGTAGCGGCCGGGGAGCTGTTTTTT; CDR3 protein: CASSPREVAAGELFF